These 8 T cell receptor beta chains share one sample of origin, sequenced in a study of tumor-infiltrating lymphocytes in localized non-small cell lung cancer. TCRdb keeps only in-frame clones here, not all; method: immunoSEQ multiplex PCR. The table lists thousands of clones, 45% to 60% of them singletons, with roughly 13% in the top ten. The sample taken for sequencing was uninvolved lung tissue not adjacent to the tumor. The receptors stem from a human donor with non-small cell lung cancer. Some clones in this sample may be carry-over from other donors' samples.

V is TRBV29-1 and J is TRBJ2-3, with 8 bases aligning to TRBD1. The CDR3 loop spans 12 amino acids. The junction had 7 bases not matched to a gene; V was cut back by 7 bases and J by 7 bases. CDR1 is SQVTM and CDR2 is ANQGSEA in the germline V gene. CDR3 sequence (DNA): TGCAGCGCCAACTGGGACAGGAATACGCAGTATTTT. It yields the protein CSANWDRNTQYF.

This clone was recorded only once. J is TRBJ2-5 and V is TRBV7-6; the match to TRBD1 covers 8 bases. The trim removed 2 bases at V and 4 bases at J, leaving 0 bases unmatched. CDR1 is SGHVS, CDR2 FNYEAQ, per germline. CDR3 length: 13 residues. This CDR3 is CASSLTGGETQYF. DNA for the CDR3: TGTGCCAGCAGCTTAACAGGGGGAGAGACCCAGTACTTC. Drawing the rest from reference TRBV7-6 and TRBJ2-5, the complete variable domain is GAGVSQSPRYKVTKRGQDVALRCDPISGHVSLYWYRQALGQGPEFLTYFNYEAQQDKSGLPNDRFSAERPEGSISTLTIQRTEQRDSAMYRCASSLTGGETQYFGPGTRLLVL.

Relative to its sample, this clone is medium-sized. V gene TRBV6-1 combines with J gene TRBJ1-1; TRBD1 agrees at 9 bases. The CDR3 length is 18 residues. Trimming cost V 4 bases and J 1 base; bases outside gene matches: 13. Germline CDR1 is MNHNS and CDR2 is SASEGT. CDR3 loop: CASSAGSGQGLENTEAFF. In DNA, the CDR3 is TGTGCCAGCAGTGCGGGTAGTGGACAGGGGTTGGAGAACACTGAAGCTTTCTTT.

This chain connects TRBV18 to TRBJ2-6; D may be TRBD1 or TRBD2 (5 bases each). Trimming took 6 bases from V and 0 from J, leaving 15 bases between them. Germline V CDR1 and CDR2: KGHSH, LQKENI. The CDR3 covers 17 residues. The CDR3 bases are TGTGCCAGCTCCGGGACCCAATCCCTCTCTGGGGCCAACGTCCTGACTTTC. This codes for CASSGTQSLSGANVLTF.

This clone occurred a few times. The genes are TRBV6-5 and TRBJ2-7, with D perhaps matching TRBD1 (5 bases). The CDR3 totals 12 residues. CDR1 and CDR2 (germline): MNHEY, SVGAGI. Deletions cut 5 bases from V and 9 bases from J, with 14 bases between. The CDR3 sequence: CASSPPGRGQYF. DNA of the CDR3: TGTGCCAGCAGTCCCCCCGGAAGGGGGCAGTACTTC.

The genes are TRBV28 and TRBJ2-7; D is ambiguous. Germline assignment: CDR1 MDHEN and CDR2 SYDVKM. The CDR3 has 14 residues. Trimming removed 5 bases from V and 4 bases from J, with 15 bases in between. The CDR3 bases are TGTGCCAGCAGTCCCCCCGGGCTCCCATACGAGCAGTACTTC. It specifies CASSPPGLPYEQYF.

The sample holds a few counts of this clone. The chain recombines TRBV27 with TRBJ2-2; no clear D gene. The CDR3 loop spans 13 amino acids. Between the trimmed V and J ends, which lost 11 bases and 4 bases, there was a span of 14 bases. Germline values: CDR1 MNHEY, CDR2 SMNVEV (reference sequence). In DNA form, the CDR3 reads TGTGCCGGCGCGGCGGCCCCCACCGGGGAGCTGTTTTTT. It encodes CAGAAAPTGELFF.

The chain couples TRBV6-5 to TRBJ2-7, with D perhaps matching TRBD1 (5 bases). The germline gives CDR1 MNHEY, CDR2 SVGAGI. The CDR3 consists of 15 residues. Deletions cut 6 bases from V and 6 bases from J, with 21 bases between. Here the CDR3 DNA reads TGTGCCAGCAGACCCCGCGTCCAGGGCCCCAGCGAGCAGTACTTC. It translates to CASRPRVQGPSEQYF.